This passage covers 5 T cell receptor beta chains from one sample sequenced in a study of T cells in Graves' hyperthyroidism and ophthalmopathy. RNA transcripts yielded amplified TCR beta CDR3 regions. Researchers ran a first-round RT-PCR on the TCR CDR3 using the HTBI primer set. Each CDR3 protein is one row after TCRdb ran MiXCR on the multiplex PCR reads. Here the sample spans roughly 500,000 distinct CDR3 sequences, 40% to 50% being singletons. The specimen sequenced was peripheral blood or thyroid tissue (not recorded which). These receptors were obtained from an adult woman with Graves' disease, either hyperthyroidism or ophthalmopathy (not recorded which).

This chain connects TRBV20-1 to TRBJ1-2, with D uncertain. CDR1 is DFQATT and CDR2 is SNEGSKA in the germline V gene (reference sequence). Trimming removed 8 bases from V and 1 base from J, with 14 bases in between. This CDR3 contains 13 residues. The CDR3 region is CSLRAPLNYGYTF. DNA for the CDR3: TGCAGTCTGAGGGCCCCACTTAACTATGGCTACACCTTC.

This clonotype has a handful of counts. This may come from a read error, since a much larger clone is one base off. V usage is TRBV5-1 and J usage is TRBJ2-7, with D perhaps TRBD2 (5 bases). Germline CDR1 is SGHRS and CDR2 is YFSETQ. The CDR3 consists of 15 residues. The CDR3 protein is CASSLDATGFYGQYF. The CDR3 nucleotides read TGCGCCAGCAGCTTGGACGCGACGGGATTCTACGGGCAGTACTTC.

J is TRBJ1-1 and V is TRBV29-1; no definite D call. V was trimmed by 3 bases and J by 0 bases, leaving 14 bases between them. The germline V gene encodes CDR1 SQVTM and CDR2 ANQGSEA. The CDR3 runs to 15 residues. The CDR3 is CSVELGGEMNTEAFF. CDR3 nucleotides: TGCAGCGTTGAGTTGGGTGGGGAGATGAACACTGAAGCTTTCTTT.

There are many counts of this clonotype. The V call is TRBV15, the J call TRBJ2-2; 8 bases agree with TRBD1. CDR3 size: 14 residues. Losses at the gene ends were 6 bases for V and 4 bases for J; bases not matched to a gene: 4. CDR1 is LNHNV and CDR2 is YYDKDF in the germline V gene (reference sequence). CDR3 protein: CATRGTGGTGELFF. CDR3 nucleotide sequence: TGTGCCACCAGGGGGACAGGAGGCACCGGGGAGCTGTTTTTT.

This clonotype occurred a few times. This chain joins TRBV19 and TRBJ2-2; 12 nucleotides agree with TRBD2. The germline CDR1 and CDR2 sequences are LNHDA and SQIVND (reference sequence). Trimming removed 3 bases from V and 3 bases from J; junction bases left unmatched: 8. This CDR3 has 18 amino acids. CDR3: CASSIGLAGRVDTGELFF. For the CDR3, the DNA is TGTGCCAGTAGTATCGGACTAGCGGGAAGAGTTGACACCGGGGAGCTGTTTTTT.